Presented here are 3 T cell receptor beta chains from one specimen sequenced in a study of shared clonotypes between healthy human individuals (TCRdb year 2020). The library relied on the immunoSEQ multiplex PCR assay. TCRdb took this table from immuneACCESS and kept in-frame rearrangements with V and J called. Such tables lack part of the clones; where checked against another copy, unresolved V genes explain under half of the gap, and the rest is unexplained. The sample yields 2,100,000 or so clones; under 97% were counted once. Around 0.13% of the sample comes from the top ten. Sequencing used naive CD4+ T cells sorted from blood. The cell subset or site label corresponds to: CD45RA+ positively selected. These TCRs come from a man aged 18-30 years in good health.

The chain combines TRBV5-1 with TRBJ2-1; D gene uncertain. Germline CDR1 is SGHRS and CDR2 is YFSETQ. Trimming left V 0 bases short and J 5 bases short, with 9 bases between. CDR3 length: 14 residues. CDR3 in amino acids: CASSLEGFNNEQFF. CDR3 nucleotides: TGCGCCAGCAGCTTGGAAGGCTTTAACAATGAGCAGTTCTTC.

J is TRBJ1-5 and V is TRBV7-2; 8 bases line up with TRBD1. The V gene end was trimmed by 8 bases and the J gene end by 5 bases; junction bases not matched to a gene: 11. The germline CDR1 and CDR2 sequences are SGHTA and FQGNSA. The CDR3 contains 15 residues. CDR3 protein: CASSLRQGLDQPQHF. The DNA for the CDR3 is TGTGCCAGCTCCTTAAGACAGGGGCTAGATCAGCCCCAGCATTTT. The whole variable domain, remainder taken from reference TRBV7-2 and TRBJ1-5, is GAGVSQSPSNKVTEKGKDVELRCDPISGHTALYWYRQSLGQGLEFLIYFQGNSAPDKSGLPSDRFSAERTGGSVSTLTIQRTQQEDSAVYLCASSLRQGLDQPQHFGDGTRLSIL.

The rearrangement joins TRBV5-6 to TRBJ1-2; tentatively, D is TRBD1 (5 bases). Germline loops: CDR1 SGHDT, CDR2 YYEEEE. This CDR3 comprises 15 residues. V lost 3 bases and J 4 bases, leaving 16 bases between the germline ends. CDR3 residues: CASSSRQGRVYGYTF. For the CDR3, the DNA is TGTGCCAGCAGCTCCCGCCAAGGCAGGGTCTATGGCTACACCTTC.